This TCR beta chain came from a study of radiotherapy plus CTLA-4 blockade in lung cancer. Study information: Objective response was observed in about 19% of patients, and disease control in just over 30%. Overall study findings and caveats: Alongside interferon-beta, early blood T cell clone dynamics were reportedly the best predictor of response. Some TCR clones had been derived from tumors. These clones expanded in peripheral blood after radiotherapy plus ipilimumab.

The method was immunoSEQ multiplex PCR; TCRdb's version includes in-frame clones alone and lacks a portion of them. The sample holds roughly 50,000 clones, less than 85% seen once. CDR3 length equals 13 residues. V lost 5 bases, J lost 10 bases, and 17 bases lay in between. Germline-derived CDR1 and CDR2 are SGHTA and FQGNSA. On this clone itself: Its antigen is undetermined.

Patients in the study, people with chemo-refractory metastatic non-small-cell lung cancer, received focal radiation plus ipilimumab CTLA-4 blockade. Sequenced material: peripheral blood, taken from a patient treated with radiotherapy plus ipilimumab. The V gene is TRBV7-2, the J gene TRBJ1-1; tentative D call: TRBD1 (5 bases). This receptor was identified in a human donor with non-small cell lung cancer who had stable disease on radiotherapy plus ipilimumab. CDR3 region: CASSPQIGDLAFF. The CDR3 coding sequence is TGTGCCAGCAGCCCTCAAATAGGGGATCTAGCTTTCTTT.